This TCR beta chain was obtained from a study of breast tumors, draining lymph nodes, adjacent tissues. This clonotype was counted a single time. Its antigen remains unidentified. Points from the study as a whole: Tumor TCR diversity was below lymph nodes but above nontumor tissue.

From the multiplex PCR reads, TCRdb called clonotypes with MiXCR, one entry per CDR3 protein. The sample consists of around 290,000 distinct CDR3 sequences, around 30% of them appearing once. Samples came from axillary lymph nodes draining the breast cancer. Germline CDR1 and CDR2: SQVTM and ANQGSEA. The CDR3 spans 14 residues. Germline trimming cut 6 bases from V and 2 bases from J; bases unmatched to any gene: 9. This sequence was found in a female donor with breast cancer. Some clones in this sample may be carry-over from other donors' samples. The sequencing input was axillary lymph node tissue. The chain carries TRBV29-1 and TRBJ1-2; 7 bases agree with TRBD1. In nucleotides, the CDR3 is TGCAGCGTCTGGGGGGAGACAGGGAACTATGGCTACACCTTC. This translates into CSVWGETGNYGYTF.